This record concerns one T cell receptor (beta chain) sequence. These data are taken from a study of blood T cell repertoires in COVID-19. Study overall: COVID-19 samples, acute and convalescent, were from the United States, Italy and Spain. In each case, the material was cDNA or gDNA derived from T cells, B-cell-depleted T cells, or PBMCs.

After removal of 4 bases from V and 11 bases from J, the junction contained 8 bases not matched to a gene. The CDR3 loop spans 13 amino acids. Source study methods: Reference gene primer amplification gave nucleated cell count estimates. Using immunoSEQ multiplex PCR, the repertoire was profiled, and TCRdb retains in-frame clones only, with some absent. D and trimming were read from the DNA, whereas the V and J calls and clone size are those reported in that table. This sample has 200,000 to 300,000 clones, with about 84% found just once. This sequence joins TRBV12-3 or TRBV12-4 and TRBJ1-1, with TRBD1 matching 9 bases. Sequenced sample: peripheral blood. The receptor comes from a man aged 80 or over with acute or convalescent COVID-19. The CDR3 spells CASSSTGGVGAFF. CDR3 DNA: TGTGCCAGCAGTTCCACAGGGGGCGTGGGGGCTTTCTTT.